This T cell receptor (beta chain) was identified during a study of chemoradiotherapy in HPV16-positive cancers. The V gene lost 6 bases and the J gene lost 4 bases, with 19 bases spanning the gap. Germline CDR1 is SGHRS and CDR2 is YFSETQ. CDR3 length equals 16 residues. Over chemoradiotherapy, repertoires were sampled more than once. The method was immunoSEQ multiplex PCR; TCRdb's version includes in-frame clones alone and lacks a portion of them. In the table there are 14,000 or so clones, about 70% of which are singletons. Whole-study results and caveats: In HPV16-positive patients, HPV-responsive T-cell expansion tracked better recurrence-free survival. Candidate HPV-specific clones and E7-related TCR motifs grew in tumor during treatment. Functional assays defining HPV-specific T cells used only a couple of HPV16-positive patients.

Note on this clone: Its antigen is currently unknown.

The TCR originated in a human donor with HPV-associated anogenital cancer. This chain links TRBV5-1 with TRBJ2-2, with a weak D call TRBD1 (7 bases). The sample was taken from a patient who underwent chemoradiotherapy. The DNA for the CDR3 is TGCGCCAGCACCAACTCGGAGGGGGCGGGCACCGGGGAGCTGTTTTTT. Amino acids: CASTNSEGAGTGELFF. Full variable domain (outside the CDR3, taken from reference TRBV5-1 and TRBJ2-2): KAGVTQTPRYLIKTRGQQVTLSCSPISGHRSVSWYQQTPGQGLQFLFEYFSETQRNKGNFPGRFSGRQFSNSRSEMNVSTLELGDSALYLCASTNSEGAGTGELFFGEGSRLTVL.